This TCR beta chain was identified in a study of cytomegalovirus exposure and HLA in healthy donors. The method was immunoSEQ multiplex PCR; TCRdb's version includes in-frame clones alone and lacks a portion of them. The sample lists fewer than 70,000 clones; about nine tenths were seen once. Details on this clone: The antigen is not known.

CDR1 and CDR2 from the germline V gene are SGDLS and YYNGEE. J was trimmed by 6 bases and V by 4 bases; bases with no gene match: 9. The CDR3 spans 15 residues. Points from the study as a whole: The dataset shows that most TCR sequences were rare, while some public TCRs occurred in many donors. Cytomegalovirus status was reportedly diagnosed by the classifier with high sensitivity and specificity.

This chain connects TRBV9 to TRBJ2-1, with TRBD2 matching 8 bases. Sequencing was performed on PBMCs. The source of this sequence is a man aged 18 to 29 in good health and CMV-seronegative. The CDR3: CASSLGAGASNEQFF. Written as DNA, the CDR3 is TGTGCCAGCAGCTTAGGAGCGGGAGCTAGCAATGAGCAGTTCTTC.